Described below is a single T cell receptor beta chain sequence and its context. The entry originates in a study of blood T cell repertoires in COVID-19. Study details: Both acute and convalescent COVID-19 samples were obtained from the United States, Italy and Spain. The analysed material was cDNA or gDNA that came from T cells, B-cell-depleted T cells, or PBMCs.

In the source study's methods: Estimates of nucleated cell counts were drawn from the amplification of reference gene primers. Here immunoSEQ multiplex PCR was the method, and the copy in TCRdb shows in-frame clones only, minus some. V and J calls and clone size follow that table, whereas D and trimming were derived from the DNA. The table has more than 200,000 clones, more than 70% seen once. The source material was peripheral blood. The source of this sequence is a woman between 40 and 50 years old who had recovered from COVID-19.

CDR3 coding DNA: TGTGCCAGCAGTCACAGGGGATCGGGTAATTCACCCCTCCACTTT. It yields the protein CASSHRGSGNSPLHF. The gene calls are TRBV6-1 and TRBJ1-6, with 7 bases matching TRBD1. The germline CDR1 and CDR2 sequences are MNHNS and SASEGT. Trimming at V came to 5 bases and at J to 6 bases, leaving 7 bases not matched to a gene. The CDR3 sequence is 15 residues long.